Sequencing of this TCR beta chain was carried out in a study of metastatic and nonmetastatic thyroid tumors. Study information: It was across blood and tumor or nodule tissue from malignant and benign thyroid patients that repertoires were compared.

Per the original methods: CDR3 differences across clinicopathological groups were used to build a distant-metastasis classifier for papillary thyroid cancer. TCRdb re-called the PCR reads via MiXCR. The V and J calls reflect TCRdb's pipeline rather than the authors' work. This table holds tens of thousands of clones, approximately 35% found once. Whole-study findings and limits: For both blood and tumor, malignant thyroid tumors reportedly showed significantly higher TCR beta diversity than benign nodules did.

With respect to this clone: No antigen is known for it.

Thyroid surgery was preceded by no treatment in any patient. This CDR3 region has 14 residues. The germline V gene encodes CDR1 SGHAT and CDR2 FQDESV (reference sequence). The V gene lost 11 bases and the J gene lost 2 bases, with 19 bases spanning the gap. This clonotype originated in a male donor with papillary thyroid cancer or a benign thyroid nodule (not recorded which). Some clones in this sample may be carry-over from other donors' samples. V is TRBV11-1 and J is TRBJ2-7; a possible D gene is TRBD2 (5 bases). Input material: blood. The CDR3 loop reads CAFQSREQTYEQYF. For the CDR3, the DNA is TGTGCCTTCCAGTCCCGGGAACAAACCTACGAGCAGTACTTC.